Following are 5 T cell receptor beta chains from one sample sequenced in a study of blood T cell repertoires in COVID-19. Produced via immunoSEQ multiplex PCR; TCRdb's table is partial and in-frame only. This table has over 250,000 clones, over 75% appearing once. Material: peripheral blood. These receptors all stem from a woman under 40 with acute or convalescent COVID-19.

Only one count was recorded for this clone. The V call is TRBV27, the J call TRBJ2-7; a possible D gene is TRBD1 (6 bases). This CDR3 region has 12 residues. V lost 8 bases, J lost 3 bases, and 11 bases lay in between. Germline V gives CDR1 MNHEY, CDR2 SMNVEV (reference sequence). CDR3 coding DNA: TGTGCCAGCGCTGACAGGCGCTACGAGCAGTACTTC. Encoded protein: CASADRRYEQYF.

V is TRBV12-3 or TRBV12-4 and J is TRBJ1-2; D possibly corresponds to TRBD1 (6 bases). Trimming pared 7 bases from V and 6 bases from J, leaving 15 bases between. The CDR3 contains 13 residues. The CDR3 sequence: CASTSDSPNGYTF. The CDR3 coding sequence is TGTGCCAGCACCTCGGACAGTCCAAATGGCTACACCTTC.

The CDR3 reads CASSPGGADGNTIYF. DNA of the CDR3: TGTGCCAGCAGCCCTGGGGGGGCGGATGGAAACACCATATATTTT. The rearrangement links TRBV7-9 to TRBJ1-3; TRBD1 is a possible D gene (6 bases). Germline V CDR1 and CDR2: SEHNR, FQNEAQ (reference sequence). The V gene lost 5 bases and the J gene lost 3 bases, with 14 bases spanning the gap. This CDR3 has 15 amino acids.

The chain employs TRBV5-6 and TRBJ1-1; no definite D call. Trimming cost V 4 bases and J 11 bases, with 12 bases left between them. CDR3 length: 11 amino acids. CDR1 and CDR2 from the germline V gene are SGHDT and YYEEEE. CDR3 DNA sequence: TGTGCCAGCAGCACGGGCCTAGCGGCTTTCTTT. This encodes CASSTGLAAFF.

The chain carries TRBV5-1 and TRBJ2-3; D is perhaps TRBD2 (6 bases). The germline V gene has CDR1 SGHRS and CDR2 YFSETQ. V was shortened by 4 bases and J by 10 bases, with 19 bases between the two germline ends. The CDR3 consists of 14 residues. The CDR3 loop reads CASSPQDLPGAQYF. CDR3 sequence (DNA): TGCGCCAGCAGCCCCCAGGATCTCCCGGGGGCGCAGTATTTT. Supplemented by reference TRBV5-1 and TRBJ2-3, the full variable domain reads KAGVTQTPRYLIKTRGQQVTLSCSPISGHRSVSWYQQTPGQGLQFLFEYFSETQRNKGNFPGRFSGRQFSNSRSEMNVSTLELGDSALYLCASSPQDLPGAQYFGPGTRLTVL.